This is a list of T cell receptor beta chains from one sample in a study of PD-1 blockade in classical Hodgkin lymphoma. Profiled with immunoSEQ multiplex PCR; TCRdb holds only in-frame clones, not every one. Among fewer than 40,000 clones, about 81% were seen once, and the ten largest hold 0.65% to 0.95%. This specimen consisted of CD4+ T cells from blood, obtained before the fourth cycle of nivolumab. Source of these receptors: a human donor with classical Hodgkin lymphoma. CDR3s include the opening cysteine and the closing phenylalanine or tryptophan. A D gene is named only where the DNA matches it firmly. A row's size may be missing; if present it is once, few, many or a size class.

j_call	d_call	clone_size	v_call	cdr3_aa	cdr3_nt
TRBJ2-5	.	.	TRBV10-3	CAISQGGAAEETQYF	TGTGCCATCAGCCAAGGTGGGGCAGCCGAAGAGACCCAGTACTTC
TRBJ2-7	.	.	TRBV30	CAWSDGPPAYEQYF	TGTGCCTGGAGTGATGGACCACCCGCTTACGAGCAGTACTTC
TRBJ2-7	.	.	TRBV4-3	CASSLGRGGPYPYEQYF	TGCGCCAGCAGCCTTGGACGTGGGGGCCCTTACCCCTACGAGCAGTACTTC
TRBJ2-1	.	.	TRBV6-6	CASSYVSGGNEQFF	TGTGCCAGCAGTTACGTCAGTGGGGGCAATGAGCAGTTCTTC
TRBJ1-1	.	.	TRBV28	CATTTGNTEAFF	TGTGCCACCACGACAGGGAACACTGAAGCTTTCTTT
TRBJ1-6	.	few	TRBV28	CASSSRDGYNSPLHF	TGTGCCAGCAGTTCCCGGGACGGCTATAATTCACCCCTCCACTTT
TRBJ1-1	.	.	TRBV18	CASSPPVGFDTEAFF	TGTGCCAGCTCACCACCGGTCGGGTTTGACACTGAAGCTTTCTTT
TRBJ1-1	.	.	TRBV28	CASSARVNTEAFF	TGTGCCAGCAGCGCACGAGTGAACACTGAAGCTTTCTTT
TRBJ2-1	TRBD2	once	TRBV7-2	CASKAGGPSSYNEQFF	TGTGCCAGCAAAGCGGGGGGGCCGAGCTCCTACAATGAGCAGTTCTTC
TRBJ2-5	TRBD2	.	TRBV10-2	CASSQPSGGETQYF	TGCGCCAGCAGCCAACCTAGCGGGGGGGAGACCCAGTACTTC
TRBJ1-1	.	.	TRBV2	CASSEGGGWGRRTEAFF	TGTGCCAGCAGTGAAGGGGGAGGGTGGGGGAGAAGAACTGAAGCTTTCTTT
TRBJ1-5	.	.	TRBV19	CASSIPLGWGYQPQHF	TGTGCCAGTAGTATCCCCCTTGGATGGGGGTATCAGCCCCAGCATTTT
TRBJ1-2	TRBD1	.	TRBV7-2	CASSLNSGGNYGYTF	TGTGCCAGCAGCTTAAATTCAGGGGGTAACTATGGCTACACCTTC
TRBJ1-2	TRBD1	.	TRBV6-5	CASSYYGTGGNGYTF	TGTGCCAGCAGTTACTATGGGACAGGGGGGAATGGCTACACCTTC
TRBJ1-6	.	.	TRBV30	CAWGKTGNPPPLHF	TGTGCCTGGGGCAAAACGGGAAATCCGCCACCCCTCCACTTT
TRBJ1-4	.	.	TRBV5-1	CASSLEGVEKLFF	TGCGCCAGCAGCTTGGAAGGTGTCGAAAAACTGTTTTTT
TRBJ1-1	TRBD1	.	TRBV6-6	CASSRKQGGTEAFF	TGTGCCAGCAGCCGAAAACAGGGGGGCACTGAAGCTTTCTTT
TRBJ1-2	.	.	TRBV19	CASHLGDVYGYTF	TGTGCCAGCCATCTGGGGGACGTCTATGGCTACACCTTC
TRBJ2-7	.	once	TRBV15	CATSRGQAPYEQYF	TGTGCCACCAGCAGAGGACAGGCACCCTACGAGCAGTACTTC
TRBJ2-5	.	.	TRBV2	CARNAGSGETQYF	TGTGCCAGAAACGCAGGGTCGGGAGAGACCCAGTACTTC
TRBJ1-2	TRBD1	.	TRBV5-1	CASSRLQWDRGDLYGYTF	TGCGCCAGCAGCCGATTACAATGGGACAGGGGAGACTTATATGGCTACACCTTC
TRBJ2-7	.	.	TRBV6-5	CASSGPTTYEQYF	TGTGCCAGCAGTGGGCCCACAACCTACGAGCAGTACTTC
TRBJ1-1	.	.	TRBV7-2	CASSLDIMAFF	TGTGCCAGCAGCTTAGATATTATGGCTTTCTTT
TRBJ1-2	.	few	TRBV15	CATSNPTLIGYTF	TGTGCCACCAGCAATCCGACCCTGATTGGCTACACCTTC
TRBJ1-5	.	.	TRBV6-5	CASGNGNSAQPQHF	TGTGCCAGCGGCAACGGTAACAGTGCACAGCCCCAGCATTTT
TRBJ1-4	.	.	TRBV7-5	CARSLARFNRTIQNEKLFF	TGTGCCAGAAGCTTAGCGCGGTTCAATCGGACAATCCAGAATGAAAAACTGTTTTTT
TRBJ1-6	.	.	TRBV19	CASSRGGNNSPLHF	TGTGCCAGTAGTAGGGGGGGTAATAATTCACCCCTCCACTTT
TRBJ1-3	TRBD1	.	TRBV15	CATSRGMTGYGNTIYF	TGTGCCACCAGCAGAGGGATGACAGGGTACGGAAACACCATATATTTT
TRBJ1-4	.	.	TRBV18	CASSSYGSFVDPSEKLFF	TGTGCCAGCTCATCGTACGGGAGCTTCGTCGACCCCTCGGAAAAACTGTTTTTT
TRBJ1-2	.	.	TRBV5-1	CASSLSGATDYGYTF	TGCGCCAGCAGCTTGTCTGGGGCAACGGACTATGGCTACACCTTC
TRBJ2-6	.	.	TRBV13	CASSGDASGANVLTF	TGTGCCAGCAGCGGTGACGCATCTGGGGCCAACGTCCTGACTTTC
TRBJ2-5	TRBD2	.	TRBV11-3	CASSSTTSGGRTQYF	TGTGCCAGCAGCTCGACGACTAGCGGGGGCCGGACCCAGTACTTC
TRBJ2-5	TRBD1	.	TRBV7-9	CASSLGTGGPTQYF	TGTGCCAGCAGCTTAGGGACAGGGGGCCCCACCCAGTACTTC